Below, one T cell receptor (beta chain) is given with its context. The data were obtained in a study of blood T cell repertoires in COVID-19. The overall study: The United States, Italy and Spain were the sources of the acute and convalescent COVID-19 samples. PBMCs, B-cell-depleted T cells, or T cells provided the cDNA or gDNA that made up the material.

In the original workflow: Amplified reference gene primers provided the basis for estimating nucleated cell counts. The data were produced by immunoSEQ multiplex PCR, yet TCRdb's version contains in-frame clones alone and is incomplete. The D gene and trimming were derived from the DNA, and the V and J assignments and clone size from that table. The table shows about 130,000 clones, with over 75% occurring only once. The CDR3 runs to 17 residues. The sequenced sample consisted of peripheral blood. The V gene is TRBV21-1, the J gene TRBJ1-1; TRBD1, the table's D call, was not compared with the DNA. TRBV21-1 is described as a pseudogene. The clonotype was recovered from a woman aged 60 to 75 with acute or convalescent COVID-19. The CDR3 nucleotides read TGTGCCAGCAGCAAAAAAAAGACAGGGGGCGCGAACACTGAAGCTTTCTTT. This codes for CASSKKKTGGANTEAFF.